This is a list of T cell receptor beta chains from one sample in a study of cytomegalovirus exposure and HLA in healthy donors. Here immunoSEQ multiplex PCR was the method, and the copy in TCRdb shows in-frame clones only, minus some. The table records 250,000 to 300,000 clones, around 90% of them present only once. The specimen sequenced was PBMCs. The receptors stem from a girl aged 2 to 10 in good health and CMV-seronegative. The CDR3 runs from the conserved cysteine through the conserved F or W. The D gene is left open where the match is weak. Not every row has a clone size; where given, it reads once, few, many or a size class.

>NA|NA|TRBV21-1|TRBJ2-7
CASSTRLAGGCEQYF
TGTGCCAGCAGCACCCGACTAGCGGGAGGGTGTGAGCAGTACTTC
>NA|NA|TRBV5-1|TRBJ2-1
CASSLAVNEQFF
TGCGCCAGCAGCTTGGCCGTGAATGAGCAGTTCTTC
>NA|NA|TRBV13|TRBJ2-3
CASSFKTTTDTQYF
TGTGCCAGCAGCTTTAAAACTACCACAGATACGCAGTATTTT
>NA|NA|TRBV19|TRBJ2-3
CASSIGTFTDTQYF
TGTGCCAGTAGTATAGGGACTTTCACAGATACGCAGTATTTT
>NA|NA|TRBV15|TRBJ2-3
CATSRPIQLDTDTQYF
TGTGCCACCAGCAGACCGATACAACTAGACACAGATACGCAGTATTTT
>NA|TRBD1|TRBV27|TRBJ2-1
CASSVRDRVYNEQFF
TGTGCCAGCAGTGTCCGGGACAGGGTATACAATGAGCAGTTCTTC
>NA|NA|TRBV7-6|TRBJ2-7
CASSLVAGNSYEQYF
TGTGCCAGCAGCTTAGTGGCGGGAAACTCCTACGAGCAGTACTTC
>NA|NA|TRBV7-8|TRBJ1-6
CASSFTGGVDSPLHF
TGTGCCAGCAGCTTCACAGGCGGGGTGGATTCACCCCTCCACTTT
>NA|TRBD2|TRBV7-2|TRBJ2-5
CASSLAYSGRYESRDQETQYF
TGTGCCAGCAGCTTAGCCTATAGCGGGAGATATGAGTCTCGGGATCAAGAGACCCAGTACTTC
>once|NA|TRBV6-5|TRBJ2-7
CASSYSFRPLVGQYF
TGTGCCAGCAGTTACTCGTTTCGCCCCCTGGTCGGGCAGTACTTC
>few|TRBD2|TRBV6-5|TRBJ2-1
CASSYGGTRFYEQFF
TGTGCCAGCAGTTACGGGGGGACTAGATTCTATGAGCAGTTCTTC
>NA|NA|TRBV28|TRBJ1-2
CASSSPQGFSYGYTF
TGTGCCAGCAGTTCCCCCCAGGGTTTCAGCTATGGCTACACCTTC
>few|TRBD1|TRBV27|TRBJ1-2
CASSPGTGRGYTF
TGTGCCAGCAGTCCCGGGACAGGGCGTGGCTACACCTTC
>NA|TRBD1|TRBV5-1|TRBJ1-3
CASSLAGTGAGNTIYF
TGCGCCAGCAGCTTGGCAGGGACAGGGGCTGGAAACACCATATATTTT
>NA|TRBD2|TRBV2|TRBJ2-7
CASGRLAHEQYF
TGTGCCAGCGGCCGACTAGCCCACGAGCAGTACTTC
>NA|TRBD1|TRBV5-1|TRBJ2-7
CASSDRQGRYEQYF
TGCGCCAGCAGCGACCGACAGGGGAGGTACGAGCAGTACTTC
>NA|NA|TRBV27|TRBJ2-7
CASGREADEQYF
TGTGCCAGCGGAAGGGAAGCGGACGAGCAGTACTTC
>NA|TRBD1|TRBV19|TRBJ1-4
CASQQGAVEKLFF
TGTGCCAGTCAACAGGGGGCGGTGGAAAAACTGTTTTTT
>NA|NA|TRBV27|TRBJ2-7
CASSSCEQYF
TGTGCCAGCAGCTCCTGCGAGCAGTACTTC
>NA|TRBD2|TRBV4-1|TRBJ2-3
CASSQLAQTSGGDTQYF
TGCGCCAGCAGCCAACTAGCCCAGACTAGCGGGGGAGATACGCAGTATTTT